The 21 T cell receptor beta chains reported below all come from one sample, sequenced in a study of radiation and T cells in renal cell carcinoma. Time point reported: blood 4 weeks post-SBRT, at nephrectomy. Specified treatment: 15 Gy SBRT to primary tumor, nephrectomy 4 weeks later. Assay: immunoSEQ multiplex PCR; the TCRdb copy retains only in-frame clones and omits some. The sample includes tens of thousands of clones, roughly 83% of them seen just once. The sample was blood, taken from a patient whose treatment included radiotherapy and nephrectomy. These receptors came from a woman aged 60-70 years with renal cell carcinoma.

This rearrangement joins TRBV19 to TRBJ2-2, with 7 bases aligning to TRBD2. Germline lookup yields CDR1 LNHDA and CDR2 SQIVND (reference sequence). The CDR3 has 15 amino acids. V lost 7 bases and J lost 1; bases outside the gene matches: 6. CDR3 sequence (DNA): TGTGCCAGTAAGAGCGGGGCCCTGAACACCGGGGAGCTGTTTTTT. It translates to CASKSGALNTGELFF.

The chain has TRBV9 and TRBJ2-7, with 7 bases matching TRBD1. The CDR3 is 15 residues long. V was pared by 10 bases and J by 5 bases, with 18 bases of the junction left unmatched. The germline CDR1 and CDR2 sequences are SGDLS and YYNGEE. The DNA for the CDR3 is TGTGCCCCCTCCTCGAGATCGGGGCAGGGGGACGAGCAGTACTTC. Its translation is CAPSSRSGQGDEQYF.

The rearrangement uses TRBV11-2 and TRBJ2-7; D uncertain. The ends were cut back, 3 bases at V and 3 bases at J, with 15 bases in the middle. CDR3 size: 15 residues. Germline CDR1 is SGHAT and CDR2 is FQNNGV. In DNA form, the CDR3 reads TGTGCCAGCAGCTTCGGAATAGCCCCAGGCTACGAGCAGTACTTC. This translates into CASSFGIAPGYEQYF. Full variable domain (outside the CDR3, taken from reference TRBV11-2 and TRBJ2-7): EAGVAQSPRYKIIEKRQSVAFWCNPISGHATLYWYQQILGQGPKLLIQFQNNGVVDDSQLPKDRFSAERLKGVDSTLKIQPAKLEDSAVYLCASSFGIAPGYEQYFGPGTRLTVT.

The chain has TRBV28 and TRBJ2-7; 13 nucleotides align to TRBD2. The CDR3 is 15 amino acids. Germline V gives CDR1 MDHEN, CDR2 SYDVKM. The junction had 10 bases not matched to a gene; V was cut back by 2 bases and J by 12 bases. This chain's CDR3 is CASSLVERTSGSWYF. CDR3 in DNA: TGTGCCAGCAGTTTAGTAGAGCGGACTAGCGGGAGTTGGTACTTC.

J is TRBJ2-6 and V is TRBV7-6, with D perhaps TRBD1 (5 bases). The V end was cut by 4 bases, the J end by 0 bases, with 10 bases between. This CDR3 spans 16 amino acids. The germline CDR1 and CDR2 sequences are SGHVS and FNYEAQ. This CDR3 is CASSSTASSGANVLTF. The CDR3 nucleotides read TGTGCCAGCAGCTCGACAGCCTCCTCTGGGGCCAACGTCCTGACTTTC.

This clone was counted a single time. The chain couples TRBV28 to TRBJ2-7; D might be TRBD1 (6 bases). CDR1 is MDHEN, CDR2 SYDVKM, per germline. The CDR3 sequence is 14 residues long. V was cut by 5 bases and J by 2 bases, with 13 bases left in between. The CDR3 DNA is TGTGCCAGCAGTCCAACAGGGTACCCCTACGAGCAGTACTTC. Its translation is CASSPTGYPYEQYF.

This chain joins TRBV27 and TRBJ2-2; possibly TRBD2 for D (5 bases). The germline V gene encodes CDR1 MNHEY and CDR2 SMNVEV (reference sequence). The V end lost 5 bases, the J end lost 6 bases, and 16 bases lay between the germline ends. The CDR3 runs to 15 residues. The CDR3 coding sequence is TGTGCCAGCAGTGGAGGAGACCACGTTCCCGGGGAGCTGTTTTTT. This gives the protein CASSGGDHVPGELFF.

This rearrangement joins TRBV5-6 to TRBJ1-5; unclear D gene. The CDR3 is 14 amino acids. Germline V gives CDR1 SGHDT, CDR2 YYEEEE. The V end was cut by 2 bases, the J end by 2 bases, with 8 bases between. This CDR3 reads CASSLSGGNQPQHF. The CDR3 nucleotides are TGTGCCAGCAGCTTATCTGGTGGCAATCAGCCCCAGCATTTT.

The rearrangement joins TRBV28 to TRBJ2-1, with TRBD2 as a possible D gene (6 bases). CDR1 is MDHEN, CDR2 SYDVKM, per germline. The V and J ends lost 5 bases and 0 bases respectively, with 11 bases between them. The CDR3 is made up of 15 amino acids. The chain's CDR3 is CASSPRGSSYNEQFF. In nucleotides, the CDR3 is TGTGCCAGCAGTCCCCGGGGGAGCTCCTACAATGAGCAGTTCTTC.

The gene calls are TRBV7-9 and TRBJ2-4; TRBD2 matches at 7 bases. Germline V gene data show CDR1 as SEHNR and CDR2 as FQNEAQ (reference sequence). The CDR3 is made up of 18 amino acids. Trimming took 3 bases from V and 5 from J; bases not matched to a gene: 16. DNA of the CDR3: TGTGCCAGCAGCTTCCGCGGGGGTGACCACTCTAGCCAAAACATTCAGTACTTC. It is translated as CASSFRGGDHSSQNIQYF.

The rearrangement joins TRBV2 to TRBJ2-3; D is undetermined. Trimming removed 5 bases from V and 2 bases from J, with 11 bases in between. There are 14 residues in the CDR3. CDR1 is SNHLY, CDR2 FYNNEI, per germline. CDR3 sequence (DNA): TGTGCCAGCAGTTACTCCTTGTCCACAGATACGCAGTATTTT. Amino acid sequence: CASSYSLSTDTQYF.

The V and J genes are TRBV19 and TRBJ1-1; no definite D call. The CDR3 extends over 11 amino acids. Trimming removed 7 bases at V and 0 bases at J, with 3 bases between. Looked up from germline, CDR1 is LNHDA and CDR2 is SQIVND (reference sequence). The CDR3 region is CASKMNTEAFF. CDR3 DNA: TGTGCCAGTAAAATGAACACTGAAGCTTTCTTT.

CDR3 DNA sequence: TGTGCCAGCAGTCTCATTGCCGGACAGAGTAACAATCAGCCCCAGCATTTT. This codes for CASSLIAGQSNNQPQHF. The V gene is TRBV2, the J gene TRBJ1-5, with D perhaps TRBD1 (6 bases). V lost 5 bases to trimming and J lost 3 bases, with 20 bases between them. This CDR3 is 17 amino acids long. Germline V lookup: CDR1 SNHLY, CDR2 FYNNEI. Full variable domain (rest looked up from reference TRBV2 and TRBJ1-5): EPEVTQTPSHQVTQMGQEVILRCVPISNHLYFYWYRQILGQKVEFLVSFYNNEISEKSEIFDDQFSVERPDGSNFTLKIRSTKLEDSAMYFCASSLIAGQSNNQPQHFGDGTRLSIL.

This clone is a singleton in its sample. The CDR3 sequence: CASRPTGVPLYEQYF. As DNA, the CDR3 is TGTGCCAGCAGACCAACAGGGGTGCCTTTATACGAGCAGTACTTC. The chain couples TRBV6-1 to TRBJ2-7, with TRBD1 matching 7 bases. Germline V CDR1 and CDR2: MNHNS, SASEGT. The CDR3 sequence is 15 residues long. The trim removed 6 bases at V and 4 bases at J, leaving 12 bases unmatched.

This chain connects TRBV7-3 to TRBJ2-5, with TRBD1 as a possible D gene (5 bases). Germline loops: CDR1 SGHTA, CDR2 FQGTGA. The germline V and J ends were trimmed by 1 base and 5 bases, with 14 bases remaining between them. The CDR3 is made up of 15 amino acids. The CDR3 here is CASSLNPGKVETQYF. Written as DNA, the CDR3 is TGTGCCAGCAGCTTAAATCCAGGGAAGGTGGAGACCCAGTACTTC. Full variable domain (outside the CDR3, taken from reference TRBV7-3 and TRBJ2-5): GAGVSQTPSNKVTEKGKYVELRCDPISGHTALYWYRQSLGQGPEFLIYFQGTGAADDSGLPNDRFFAVRPEGSVSTLKIQRTERGDSAVYLCASSLNPGKVETQYFGPGTRLLVL.

This clone was observed a single time. The chain employs TRBV19 and TRBJ2-3; D is possibly TRBD2 (6 bases). The V end was cut by 2 bases, the J end by 1 base, with 13 bases between. CDR1 is LNHDA, CDR2 SQIVND, per germline (reference sequence). CDR3 length: 16 residues. CDR3 sequence reads: CASSIYGGSGTDTQYF. CDR3 DNA sequence: TGTGCCAGTAGTATATACGGAGGGTCGGGCACAGATACGCAGTATTTT.

This clone is medium-sized by share. CDR3 sequence reads: CASSLTGAGDSPLHF. CDR3 sequence (DNA): TGTGCCAGCAGCTTAACGGGGGCAGGAGATTCACCCCTCCACTTT. The chain joins TRBV7-3 to TRBJ1-6; D perhaps matches TRBD1 (6 bases). V dropped 0 bases and J dropped 8 bases, with 11 bases sitting between them. This CDR3 contains 15 residues. Germline V lookup: CDR1 SGHTA, CDR2 FQGTGA.

This clone was detected a few times. This chain links TRBV28 with TRBJ1-1, with D uncertain. CDR3 length: 13 residues. Germline V gene sequence: CDR1 MDHEN, CDR2 SYDVKM. The V and J ends lost 5 bases and 4 bases respectively, with 11 bases between them. DNA for the CDR3: TGTGCCAGCAGTGGCACCTTGCTCACTGAAGCTTTCTTT. Amino acid sequence: CASSGTLLTEAFF.

The CDR3 is CAINSDGSGYTF. The CDR3 nucleotides are TGTGCCATCAATTCTGATGGGTCCGGCTACACCTTC. The chain uses TRBV10-3 and TRBJ1-2; D unclear. Trimming shortened V by 7 bases and J by 8 bases, and 14 bases separated the two germline ends. Germline V gives CDR1 ENHRY, CDR2 SYGVKD. The CDR3 covers 12 residues.

This clone was recorded only once. The chain has TRBV2 and TRBJ2-5; no firm D call. V gave up 7 bases and J gave up 2 bases, with 11 bases separating them. The CDR3 runs 13 residues. Per the germline V gene, CDR1 is SNHLY and CDR2 is FYNNEI. DNA of the CDR3: TGTGCCAGCACATTGGACGGGCAAGAGACCCAGTACTTC. This gives the protein CASTLDGQETQYF. The full variable domain, rest sourced from reference TRBV2 and TRBJ2-5, is EPEVTQTPSHQVTQMGQEVILRCVPISNHLYFYWYRQILGQKVEFLVSFYNNEISEKSEIFDDQFSVERPDGSNFTLKIRSTKLEDSAMYFCASTLDGQETQYFGPGTRLLVL.

This chain links TRBV5-6 with TRBJ2-1, with D perhaps being TRBD1 or TRBD2 (5 bases each). CDR1 is SGHDT and CDR2 is YYEEEE in the germline V gene. The CDR3 contains 14 residues. V gave up 1 base and J gave up 2 bases, with 7 bases separating them. The CDR3 sequence: CASSLRDPYNEQFF. The CDR3 nucleotides are TGTGCCAGCAGCTTGAGGGACCCCTACAATGAGCAGTTCTTC.